What follows are 9 T cell receptor beta chains derived from one specimen sequenced in a study of T-cell memory formation after mild COVID-19. TCRdb recomputed calls from the 5' RACE reads with MiXCR, one row per CDR3 protein. The sample records around 320,000 distinct CDR3 sequences, 25% to 30% being singletons. Sequenced input: PBMCs or a T cell subset sorted from them (not recorded which). The receptors were sampled from an adult woman who had mild COVID-19 (a few samples of this study predate the infection). Cell type and time point are not known.

This sequence joins TRBV20-1 and TRBJ2-4; D is possibly TRBD1 (6 bases). There are 12 residues in the CDR3. Germline V CDR1 and CDR2: DFQATT, SNEGSKA (reference sequence). V was clipped by 8 bases and J by 7 bases, with 15 bases between them. For the CDR3, the DNA is TGCAGTTCTCAACAGGGCGGGAACATTCAGTACTTC. This encodes CSSQQGGNIQYF.

The V and J genes are TRBV3-1 and TRBJ2-3; the D gene is possibly TRBD2 (7 bases). Trimming shortened V by 8 bases and J by 3 bases, and 18 bases separated the two germline ends. This CDR3 region has 15 residues. The V gene's germline CDR1 is LGHDT and CDR2 YNNKEL (reference sequence). The CDR3 DNA sequence: TGTGCCAGCTCAATGGGAGGGGGGGCGACAGATACGCAGTATTTT. Residues: CASSMGGGATDTQYF.

This clonotype occurred a few times. The V gene is TRBV28, the J gene TRBJ2-1; 11 bases fit TRBD2. The germline gives CDR1 MDHEN, CDR2 SYDVKM. The CDR3 contains 18 residues. The V and J ends lost 3 bases and 10 bases, in that order; junction bases with no gene match: 17. As DNA, the CDR3 is TGTGCCAGCAGTTTTCGGGATAGCGGGAGGGCCGTTCGATTCGAGCAGTTCTTC. Protein sequence: CASSFRDSGRAVRFEQFF. The full variable domain, in which reference TRBV28 and TRBJ2-1 provide the parts outside the CDR3, is DVKVTQSSRYLVKRTGEKVFLECVQDMDHENMFWYRQDPGLGLRLIYFSYDVKMKEKGDIPEGYSVSREKKERFSLILESASTNQTSMYLCASSFRDSGRAVRFEQFFGPGTRLTVL.

The chain links TRBV5-1 to TRBJ2-7, with 7 bases aligning to TRBD1. V shed 0 bases, J shed 6 bases, and the junction held 6 bases outside the gene matches. The CDR3 sequence is 14 residues long. Germline values: CDR1 SGHRS, CDR2 YFSETQ. The CDR3 loop reads CASSLETGSGEQYF. CDR3 bases: TGCGCCAGCAGCTTGGAGACAGGGTCGGGCGAGCAGTACTTC.

A few counts support this clonotype. The chain has TRBV7-8 and TRBJ2-1; 12 bases fit TRBD2. J lost 5 bases, V lost 3 bases, and 5 bases had no gene match. Germline assignment: CDR1 SGHVS and CDR2 FQNEAQ. The CDR3 is 16 amino acids. This CDR3 reads CASSFPGLAGHNEQFF. CDR3 bases: TGTGCCAGCAGCTTCCCTGGACTAGCGGGACACAATGAGCAGTTCTTC.

The chain joins TRBV6-2 or TRBV6-3 to TRBJ2-1, with 7 positions matching TRBD1. Germline V gene lookup returns CDR1 MNHEY and CDR2 SVGEGT. The CDR3 consists of 15 residues. The V gene end was trimmed by 5 bases and the J gene end by 1 base; junction bases not matched to a gene: 5. This CDR3 is CASSRTGPSYNEQFF. CDR3 DNA: TGTGCCAGCAGTCGGACAGGCCCTTCCTACAATGAGCAGTTCTTC.

Points on this clonotype: A single base separates this from a much larger clone, so it may be a read error. J is TRBJ2-7 and V is TRBV4-1; unclear D gene. This CDR3 contains 13 residues. V was cut by 1 base and J by 2 bases, with 6 bases left in between. The germline CDR1 and CDR2 sequences are MGHRA and YSYEKL. The DNA for the CDR3 is TGCGCCAGCAGCCAAGGGACGACCTACGAGCAGTACTTC. Protein: CASSQGTTYEQYF.

The chain links TRBV29-1 to TRBJ2-7; D may match TRBD1 or TRBD2 (5 bases each). V lost 6 bases, J lost 7 bases, and 13 bases lay in between. Per the germline V gene, CDR1 is SQVTM and CDR2 is ANQGSEA. There are 11 residues in the CDR3. The CDR3, as DNA: TGCAGCGTGATTTGGGGGTCGGAGCAGTACTTC. It codes for CSVIWGSEQYF.

The chain recombines TRBV25-1 with TRBJ2-3, with D uncertain. CDR3 length: 12 residues. V lost 4 bases to trimming and J lost 2 bases, with 4 bases between them. CDR1 and CDR2 from the germline V gene are MGHDK and SYGVNS. CDR3 nucleotide sequence: TGTGCCAGCAGTGGTAACACAGATACGCAGTATTTT. Translation: CASSGNTDTQYF.